This T cell receptor beta chain was documented in a study of radiation and T cells in renal cell carcinoma. Assay used: immunoSEQ multiplex PCR; TCRdb lists only in-frame clones, some missing. The sample lists approximately 170,000 clones; 88% were seen once. Time point defined: blood 4 weeks post-SBRT, at nephrectomy. Treatment meaning: 15 Gy SBRT to primary tumor, nephrectomy 4 weeks later. The tumor was a clear cell renal cell carcinoma. The material was blood, obtained from a patient whose treatment included radiotherapy and nephrectomy. The clonotype originates from a woman aged 45-65 years with renal cell carcinoma.

CDR3 sequence: CASSTRAFSGNTIYF. Written as DNA, the CDR3 is TGTGCCAGTAGTACCCGGGCCTTCTCTGGAAACACCATATATTTT. This chain joins TRBV19 and TRBJ1-3; D is unresolved. This CDR3 has 15 residues. Germline CDR1 LNHDA, CDR2 SQIVND (reference sequence). Trimming stripped 4 bases from V and 0 bases from J, with 10 bases between.